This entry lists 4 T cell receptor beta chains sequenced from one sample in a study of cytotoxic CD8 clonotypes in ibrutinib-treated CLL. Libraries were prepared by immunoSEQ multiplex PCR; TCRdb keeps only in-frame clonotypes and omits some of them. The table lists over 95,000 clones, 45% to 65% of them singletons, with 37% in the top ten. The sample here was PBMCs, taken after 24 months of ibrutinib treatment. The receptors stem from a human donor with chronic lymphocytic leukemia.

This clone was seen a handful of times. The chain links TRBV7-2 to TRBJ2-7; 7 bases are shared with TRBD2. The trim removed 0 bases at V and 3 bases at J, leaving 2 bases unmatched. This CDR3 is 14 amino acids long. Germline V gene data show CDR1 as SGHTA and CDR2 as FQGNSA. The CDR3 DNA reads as TGTGCCAGCAGCTTAGCTTGGACTAGCTACGAGCAGTACTTC. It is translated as CASSLAWTSYEQYF.

CDR3 sequence (DNA): TGTGCCAGCAGTACTCTGGGAAACACTGAAGCTTTCTTT. The encoded protein is CASSTLGNTEAFF. This rearrangement joins TRBV6-6 to TRBJ1-1; D ambiguous. This CDR3 is 13 amino acids long. V lost 5 bases and J lost 2, with 9 bases in between. CDR1 and CDR2 from the germline V gene are MNHNY and SVGAGI (reference sequence).

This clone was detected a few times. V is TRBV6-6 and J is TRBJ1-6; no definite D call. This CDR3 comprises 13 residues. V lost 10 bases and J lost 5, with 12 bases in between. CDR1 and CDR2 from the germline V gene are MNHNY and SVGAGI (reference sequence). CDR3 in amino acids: CATREVNNSPLHF. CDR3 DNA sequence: TGTGCCACCCGGGAAGTCAATAATTCACCCCTCCACTTT.

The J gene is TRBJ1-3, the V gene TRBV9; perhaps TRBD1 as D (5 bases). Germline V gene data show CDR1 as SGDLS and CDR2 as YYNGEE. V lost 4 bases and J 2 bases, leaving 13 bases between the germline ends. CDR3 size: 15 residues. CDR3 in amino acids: CASSSTTGPGNTIYF. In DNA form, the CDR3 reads TGTGCCAGCAGCTCAACTACAGGTCCTGGAAACACCATATATTTT.